This is a list of T cell receptor beta chains from one sample in a study of blood T cell repertoires in COVID-19. The protocol was immunoSEQ multiplex PCR, while the TCRdb copy is restricted to in-frame clones and leaves out a portion. This table holds 200,000 to 250,000 clones, roughly 89% found once. Source material: PBMCs or T cells enriched from blood (not recorded which). Receptors originate from a man aged 18 to 35 with acute COVID-19. Each CDR3 is given with its conserved first and last residue. A D gene is named only where the DNA matches it firmly. For some rows the clone size is stated as once, few or many, or as a class when expanded; others skip it.

clone size	CDR3 length	J gene	V gene	D gene	CDR3 protein	CDR3 DNA
.	17	TRBJ2-1	TRBV28	.	CASSLPTQGYSYNEQFF	TGTGCCAGCAGTCTACCAACGCAGGGGTACTCCTACAATGAGCAGTTCTTC
.	15	TRBJ2-7	TRBV19	TRBD2	CASSTERLAPYEQYF	TGTGCCAGTAGTACCGAGAGACTAGCGCCCTACGAGCAGTACTTC
.	13	TRBJ2-7	TRBV7-3	TRBD1	CASSQTGSDEQYF	TGTGCCAGCAGTCAGACAGGGTCTGACGAGCAGTACTTC
.	18	TRBJ2-7	TRBV5-1	TRBD1	CASSLDTGPTGQLDEQYF	TGCGCCAGCAGCTTGGATACCGGCCCAACGGGACAGCTCGACGAGCAGTACTTC
many	15	TRBJ2-1	TRBV5-4	.	CASSLGASTVNEQFF	TGTGCCAGCAGCTTGGGAGCTAGCACAGTCAATGAGCAGTTCTTC
.	17	TRBJ2-7	TRBV10-3	.	CAINPARVAVVFYEQYF	TGTGCCATCAATCCAGCTAGAGTGGCGGTCGTTTTCTACGAGCAGTACTTC
.	13	TRBJ2-7	TRBV6-1	.	CASSEGTPYEQYF	TGTGCCAGCAGTGAGGGCACTCCCTACGAGCAGTACTTC
.	18	TRBJ2-6	TRBV30	TRBD1	CAWSVSRTGVTGANVLTF	TGTGCCTGGAGTGTATCGCGGACAGGGGTTACTGGGGCCAACGTCCTGACTTTC
once	15	TRBJ2-1	TRBV19	TRBD1	CASSIEQGGYNEQFF	TGTGCCAGTAGTATAGAACAGGGGGGCTACAATGAGCAGTTCTTC
.	13	TRBJ1-2	TRBV12-3/TRBV12-4	.	CASSFDRKYGYTF	TGTGCCAGCAGTTTCGACAGGAAATATGGCTACACCTTC
.	18	TRBJ2-5	TRBV28	TRBD2	CASSLPGGTRGLEETQYF	TGTGCCAGCAGTTTACCCGGCGGGACTAGAGGGTTGGAAGAGACCCAGTACTTC
.	13	TRBJ2-5	TRBV28	.	CASSLDYQETQYF	TGTGCCAGCAGTTTAGACTACCAAGAGACCCAGTACTTC
.	15	TRBJ2-1	TRBV19	TRBD2	CASRLAGGSYNEQFF	TGTGCCAGTAGACTAGCGGGAGGGTCCTACAATGAGCAGTTCTTC
once	15	TRBJ1-6	TRBV27	.	CASSPGGFNNSPLHF	TGTGCCAGCAGTCCCGGGGGATTTAATAATTCACCCCTCCACTTT
.	13	TRBJ2-7	TRBV11-2	.	CASSFPGVGEQYF	TGTGCCAGCAGCTTCCCGGGAGTTGGCGAGCAGTACTTC
.	16	TRBJ1-5	TRBV19	TRBD1	CASTPGGTGMNQPQHF	TGTGCCAGTACCCCAGGGGGGACAGGGATGAATCAGCCCCAGCATTTT
few	12	TRBJ2-3	TRBV7-9	.	CASSRGTDTQYF	TGTGCCAGCAGCCGGGGCACAGATACGCAGTATTTT
once	15	TRBJ2-1	TRBV7-2	TRBD2	CASSLGGLEHNEQFF	TGTGCCAGCAGCTTAGGGGGACTAGAACACAATGAGCAGTTCTTC
.	15	TRBJ2-6	TRBV6-1	.	CASSERPDGANVLTF	TGTGCCAGCAGTGAACGCCCAGATGGGGCCAACGTCCTGACTTTC
.	15	TRBJ2-7	TRBV7-3	.	CASSLGSSSPYEQYF	TGTGCCAGCAGCTTAGGTAGCTCATCCCCCTACGAGCAGTACTTC
.	15	TRBJ2-7	TRBV4-1	TRBD2	CASSQEGTSGYEQYF	TGCGCCAGCAGCCAAGAGGGGACTAGCGGCTACGAGCAGTACTTC
.	17	TRBJ2-5	TRBV28	TRBD2	CASSSLRLAGVLETQYF	TGTGCCAGCAGTTCCTTAAGACTAGCGGGAGTTCTGGAGACCCAGTACTTC